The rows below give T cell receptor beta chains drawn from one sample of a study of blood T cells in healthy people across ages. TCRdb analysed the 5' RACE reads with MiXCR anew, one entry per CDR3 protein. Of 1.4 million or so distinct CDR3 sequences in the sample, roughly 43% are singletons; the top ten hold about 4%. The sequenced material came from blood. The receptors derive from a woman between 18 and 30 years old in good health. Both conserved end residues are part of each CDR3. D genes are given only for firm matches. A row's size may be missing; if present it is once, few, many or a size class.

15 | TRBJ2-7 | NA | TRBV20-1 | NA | TGCAGTGCCAAATTCTGGGCGGGGTCACCCTACGAGCAGTACTTC | CSAKFWAGSPYEQYF
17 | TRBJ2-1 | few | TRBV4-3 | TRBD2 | TGCGCCAGCAGCCAAGATCGGGCTAGCGGGGGCCACTCGGAGCAGTTCTTC | CASSQDRASGGHSEQFF
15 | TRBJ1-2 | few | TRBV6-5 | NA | TGTGCCAGCAGTTACTCGACGGCGGTGTTGGAGCGCTACACCTTC | CASSYSTAVLERYTF
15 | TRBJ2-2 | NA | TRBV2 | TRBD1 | TGTGCCAGCAACCGGGACAGCGAAGGCACCGGGGAGCTGTTTTTT | CASNRDSEGTGELFF
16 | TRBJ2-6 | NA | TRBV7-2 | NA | TGTGCCAGCAGCTTAGCCCTAGGCTCTGGGGCCAACGTCCTGACTTTC | CASSLALGSGANVLTF
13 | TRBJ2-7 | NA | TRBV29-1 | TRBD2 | TGCAGCGTGGGACTAGCGGGTTCCTACGAGCAGTACTTC | CSVGLAGSYEQYF
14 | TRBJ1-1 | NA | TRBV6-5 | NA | TGTGCCAGCAGCTTATCAGGGAAGGCGACTGAAGCTTTCTTT | CASSLSGKATEAFF
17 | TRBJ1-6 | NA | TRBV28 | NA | TGTGCCAGCAGTTTAAAGGGACGCCTCGGTTATAATTCACCCCTCCACTTT | CASSLKGRLGYNSPLHF
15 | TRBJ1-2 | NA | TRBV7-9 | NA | TGTGCCAGCAGCTTAGCCCAACAGAGTATTAGTGGCTACACCTTC | CASSLAQQSISGYTF
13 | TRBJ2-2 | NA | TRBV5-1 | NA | TGCGCCGGCAGCTGGGACTTTTACGGGGAGCTGTTTTTT | CAGSWDFYGELFF
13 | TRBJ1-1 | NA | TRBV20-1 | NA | TGCAGTGCCACCCGGGGGGTGAACACTGAAGCTTTCTTT | CSATRGVNTEAFF